This note documents a single T cell receptor (beta chain) sequence. This sample stems from a study of blood T cell repertoires in COVID-19. Data came from immunoSEQ multiplex PCR; TCRdb stores just in-frame clones and leaves some out. This table has more than 150,000 clones, approximately 80% appearing once. Cohort assignment relied on participant-reported clinical history. CDR3 length: 16 residues. In germline, CDR1 is SGHRS, CDR2 YFSETQ. Trimming took 4 bases from V and 5 from J; bases not matched to a gene: 13. Sequencing was done on a sample of PBMCs or T cells enriched from blood (not recorded which). This receptor was taken from a man aged 55 to 69 who had been exposed to COVID-19. This chain joins TRBV5-1 and TRBJ2-7; the match to TRBD1 covers 9 bases. This chain's CDR3 is CASSATGTGTPHEQYF. The CDR3 region has the DNA TGCGCCAGCAGCGCAACCGGGACAGGGACGCCCCACGAGCAGTACTTC.